What follows are 13 T cell receptor beta chains derived from one specimen sequenced in a study of PD-1 blockade in classical Hodgkin lymphoma. Noted time point: cycle 4 day 1 (C4D1), after 5 to 7 weeks of nivolumab. Each patient relapsed following autologous stem cell transplantation, and prior brentuximab vedotin exposure differed. Thawed PBMCs underwent magnetic negative selection to yield purified CD4+ T cells. Clones were sequenced by immunoSEQ multiplex PCR, and TCRdb holds only the in-frame ones, with some missing. The repertoire holds some 27,000 clones, with 70% to 90% as singletons. Material: CD4+ T cells from blood, obtained before the fourth cycle of nivolumab. These receptors were taken from a human donor with classical Hodgkin lymphoma.

The chain carries TRBV5-1 and TRBJ1-6; unclear D gene. The V gene's germline CDR1 is SGHRS and CDR2 YFSETQ. V shed 0 bases and J shed 4 bases, with 2 bases lying between them. The CDR3 covers 13 residues. CDR3 in amino acids: CASSLGYNSPLHF. The CDR3 DNA is TGCGCCAGCAGCTTGGGGTATAATTCACCCCTCCACTTT.

The chain links TRBV5-1 to TRBJ1-4; D call uncertain. CDR3 length: 13 residues. Trimming shortened V by 0 bases and J by 8 bases, and 8 bases separated the two germline ends. In germline, CDR1 is SGHRS, CDR2 YFSETQ. The DNA for the CDR3 is TGCGCCAGCAGCTTGGGAGGGCTGGAAAAACTGTTTTTT. It yields the protein CASSLGGLEKLFF.

This sequence joins TRBV5-1 and TRBJ2-2, with D possibly being TRBD2 (6 bases). The germline V gene has CDR1 SGHRS and CDR2 YFSETQ. CDR3 length: 13 residues. Trimming took off 7 bases at V and 2 bases at J, with 9 bases between the two ends. The CDR3 is CASVRGNTGELFF. DNA for the CDR3: TGCGCCAGCGTGCGGGGAAACACCGGGGAGCTGTTTTTT.

This chain uses TRBV5-1 with TRBJ1-2; D may be TRBD1 (6 bases). Germline V gene data show CDR1 as SGHRS and CDR2 as YFSETQ. The ends were cut back, 2 bases at V and 0 bases at J, with 11 bases in the middle. The CDR3 length is 15 residues. CDR3 nucleotide sequence: TGCGCCAGCAGCTTAATGGACAGCCCTAACTATGGCTACACCTTC. This sequence encodes CASSLMDSPNYGYTF.

The J gene is TRBJ2-7, the V gene TRBV14; the D is unclear. The CDR3 length is 14 residues. Germline V gene sequence: CDR1 SGHDN, CDR2 FVKESK. The germline V and J ends were trimmed by 0 bases and 7 bases, with 13 bases remaining between them. The CDR3 DNA reads TGTGCCAGCAGCCAAGAGGGCGCTGCGAGGGAGCAGTACTTC. Translating gives CASSQEGAAREQYF.

The rearrangement uses TRBV7-9 and TRBJ2-7; a weak D match, TRBD1 (7 bases). Germline lookup yields CDR1 SEHNR and CDR2 FQNEAQ (reference sequence). Trimming took 4 bases from V and 1 from J, leaving 14 bases between them. The CDR3 has 15 amino acids. DNA for the CDR3: TGTGCCAGCAGCTACCAGGGGGGTTTATCCTACGAGCAGTACTTC. This encodes CASSYQGGLSYEQYF.

As to this clone: Other DNA variants within this sample encode the same CDR3. V usage is TRBV5-1 and J usage is TRBJ2-2; the match to TRBD1 covers 9 bases. V was clipped by 3 bases and J by 8 bases; unmatched bases: 5. Germline values: CDR1 SGHRS, CDR2 YFSETQ. The CDR3 sequence is 14 residues long. The CDR3 reads CASSSGTGTGELFF. The CDR3 region has the DNA TGCGCCAGCAGCTCGGGGACAGGGACAGGGGAGCTGTTTTTT.

The V call is TRBV6-5, the J call TRBJ1-6; a weak D match, TRBD1 (6 bases). CDR1 and CDR2 from the germline V gene are MNHEY and SVGAGI. This CDR3 spans 14 amino acids. The ends were cut back, 6 bases at V and 7 bases at J, with 13 bases in the middle. The CDR3 sequence: CASRPQGLNSPLHF. Written as DNA, the CDR3 is TGTGCCAGCAGACCACAGGGATTGAATTCACCCCTCCACTTT.

The chain joins TRBV20-1 to TRBJ1-2; D is unclear. There are 11 residues in the CDR3. Germline V gene lookup returns CDR1 DFQATT and CDR2 SNEGSKA (reference sequence). V was shortened by 7 bases and J by 4 bases, with 10 bases between the two germline ends. The CDR3 loop is CSGGFGYGYTF. CDR3 coding DNA: TGCAGTGGCGGGTTTGGCTATGGCTACACCTTC.

The chain has TRBV5-4 and TRBJ2-7; tentatively, D is TRBD1 (5 bases). V dropped 2 bases and J dropped 3 bases, with 9 bases sitting between them. The germline CDR1 and CDR2 sequences are SGHNT and YYREEE (reference sequence). CDR3 length equals 13 residues. CDR3 coding DNA: TGTGCCAGCAGCTTCTCGGACATCTACGAGCAGTACTTC. This translates into CASSFSDIYEQYF.

The chain uses TRBV5-1 and TRBJ2-1, with 7 bases fitting TRBD1. Germline CDR1 and CDR2: SGHRS and YFSETQ. The CDR3 runs to 14 residues. With V trimmed by 4 bases and J by 4 bases, 5 bases remained unmatched. The chain's CDR3 is CASSNLQGYNEQFF. CDR3 sequence (DNA): TGCGCCAGCAGCAACTTACAGGGGTACAATGAGCAGTTCTTC.

The chain has TRBV5-1 and TRBJ1-4, with 9 bases fitting TRBD1. Germline V gene sequence: CDR1 SGHRS, CDR2 YFSETQ. The V gene end was trimmed by 4 bases and the J gene end by 8 bases; junction bases not matched to a gene: 9. The CDR3 loop spans 15 amino acids. The CDR3 nucleotides read TGCGCCAGCAGCCCACCGGGACAGGGCGGAGAAAAACTGTTTTTT. Translating gives CASSPPGQGGEKLFF.

V gene TRBV6-1 combines with J gene TRBJ1-1, with TRBD1 matching over 7 bases. The germline CDR1 and CDR2 sequences are MNHNS and SASEGT. The CDR3 is 13 amino acids. The V gene end was trimmed by 8 bases and the J gene end by 5 bases; junction bases not matched to a gene: 8. The CDR3 DNA sequence: TGTGCCAGCCTCAACGCGGACAGGACTGAAGCTTTCTTT. Its protein product is CASLNADRTEAFF.